This T cell receptor beta chain was recovered during a study of T cells expressing NK-cell markers. TCR beta cDNA was made by 5'RACE template switching with UMIs. Using the 5' RACE reads, TCRdb records one entry per CDR3 protein without DNA. The table lists 500,000 to 600,000 distinct CDR3 sequences. Germline V CDR1 and CDR2: MNHNS, SASEGT. This CDR3 spans 15 amino acids. On this clonotype: What it binds is not known.

Study conclusions and caveats: In roughly six donors, dominant NKG2C+ clonotypes were about 1.0-7.0% of CD8+ T cells.

The sample was blood T cells: a sorted CD56 or NKG2C T cell subset, CD4+ or CD8+ T cells, or bulk PBMC T cells (not recorded which). This TCR derives from a man younger than 35 in good health. This chain joins TRBV6-1 and TRBJ2-1; TCRdb selects TRBD1, and the lack of DNA leaves this call unchecked. CDR3 in amino acids: CATLVDRASYNEQFF.